This TCR beta chain appears in the sequencing data of a study of graft-versus-host responses after intestinal transplantation (dated by TCRdb to the early 2020s). Background for the entire study: Recipients received multivisceral, liver-intestinal, or isolated intestinal transplants. Every recipient was given anti-thymocyte globulin induction, then maintenance tacrolimus and steroids for roughly 3 years. Graft-versus-host and host-versus-graft alloreactive T cell clones were tracked in the graft, circulation and bone marrow after intestinal transplantation using bulk TCR-beta CDR3 sequencing. To identify alloreactive clones, pre-transplant mixed lymphocyte reaction products were sequenced and then compared with unstimulated pre-transplant donor and recipient T cells. Of the 20 to 25 intestinal transplant recipients enrolled in the cohort, one of whom was a retransplant, a few patients without pretransplant specimens were excluded. Donor T cell macrochimerism was defined as a peak of at least 4% donor T cells among recipient peripheral blood mononuclear cells. Instead of going to the commercial service, samples from a few later patients were sequenced in-house on an Illumina MiSeq and processed with MiXCR. Results the study describes overall, beyond this receptor: Early after transplant, peak levels of circulating GvH clones were associated with declines in HvG clones. Conclusions were limited by the relatively low number and heterogeneity of intestinal transplant patients. Patients with donor T cell macrochimerism had high GvH to HvG T cell clonal ratios in their allografts. GvH clones were found in recipient bone marrow, and some of the GvH clones appeared earlier in ileal mucosa or blood, which is consistent with an intestinal mucosal origin.

The library was produced with the immunoSEQ multiplex PCR assay. For most patients, genomic DNA was isolated using the Qiagen DNeasy Blood and Tissue Kit and was shipped frozen to Adaptive Biotechnologies for TCR sequencing. High-throughput TCR-beta CDR3 sequencing of genomic DNA from most patients was performed by Adaptive Biotechnologies. In the original analysis: TCR sequencing data were retrieved from Adaptive's ImmunoSEQ software for roughly 20 patients, whereas a few other patients were processed with MiXCR and VDJtools. CD4 versus CD8 sorting errors were corrected by removing sequences found in both subsets at a frequency ratio below 5:1. Because the origin of CDR3 nucleotide sequences shared between donor and recipient could not be assigned, those sequences were removed. At least 2-fold expansion over unstimulated cells and a minimum CFSE-low frequency of 0.002% (template counts) or 0.001% (read counts) were required for clones to be classified as alloreactive. A clone was considered mappable if detected in the sequenced pre-transplant spleen, lymph node, or MLR CFSE-low populations of the donor or recipient. Cumulative frequency of alloreactive clones was calculated as a percentage of all sequences weighted by copy number. This immuneACCESS table, as held by TCRdb, lists in-frame sequences with V and J called but not all clones. Of the missing ones, under half trace to an unresolved V gene in checked studies; the others have no known cause. The V and J calls and clone size are taken from that table; D and trimming were inferred from the DNA. In this sample the table shows roughly 85,000 clones, roughly 90% of which occur a single time. 6.5% to 8.5% of the sample is taken by the ten largest.

The CDR3 runs 13 residues from the cysteine to the phenylalanine. Just CDR3 DNA is preserved here, 39 bases in frame from base 1. The CDR1 and CDR2 encoded by the germline V gene are MNHEY and SVGAGI. Trimming leaves V shorter by 5 bases and J shorter by 8 bases, with the junction holding 5 bases beyond the gene matches. Comments on this clone: The antigen it recognizes is unknown. Base-call qualities are not available, and no considerably larger clone is one nucleotide away.

The sample's time point label, decoded: cells obtained before transplantation from donor or recipient. CD3+CD4+ and CD3+CD8+ populations were FACS-sorted from unstimulated pre-transplant donor and recipient cells taken from spleen or lymph nodes. The source is a human donor who was the organ donor for an intestinal transplant. The chain joins TRBV6-5 to TRBJ1-2; TRBD1 fits 10 bases in the junction. This specimen consisted of unstimulated CD8+ T cells sorted from spleen or lymph node cells, obtained before transplant. The CDR3 loop reads CASSLTGGGGYTF. The nucleotide sequence reads as follows: TGTGCCAGCAGTCTGACAGGGGGCGGCGGCTACACCTTC.